The rows below give T cell receptor beta chains drawn from one sample of a study of OX40 agonist ivuxolimab in advanced cancers. The data were produced by immunoSEQ multiplex PCR, yet TCRdb's version contains in-frame clones alone and is incomplete. The data contain about 60,000 clones, under 95% of them singletons. The specimen was CD4+ or CD8+ T cells sorted from blood, collected in a trial of the OX40 agonist ivuxolimab. Receptor source: an adult with an advanced solid tumor such as melanoma, head and neck, liver or kidney cancer. Both conserved end residues are part of each CDR3. A D gene is named only where the DNA matches it firmly. A row's size may be missing; if present it is once, few, many or a size class.

j_gene: TRBJ2-1
abundance: .
d_gene: TRBD2
v_gene: TRBV19
CDR3aa: CASSMTSASHEQFF
CDR3nt: TGTGCCAGTAGTATGACTAGCGCCAGCCATGAGCAGTTCTTC

j_gene: TRBJ2-4
abundance: .
d_gene: TRBD2
v_gene: TRBV2
CDR3aa: CASRTSGINIQYF
CDR3nt: TGTGCCAGCAGAACTAGCGGGATTAACATTCAGTACTTC

j_gene: TRBJ1-2
abundance: once
d_gene: .
v_gene: TRBV28
CDR3aa: CASALEGYGYTF
CDR3nt: TGTGCCTCGGCACTCGAGGGCTATGGCTACACCTTC

j_gene: TRBJ2-1
abundance: .
d_gene: .
v_gene: TRBV7-6
CDR3aa: CASSLRQGNEQFF
CDR3nt: TGTGCCAGCAGCTTAAGGCAGGGTAATGAGCAGTTCTTC

j_gene: TRBJ1-4
abundance: .
d_gene: TRBD1
v_gene: TRBV19
CDR3aa: CASSRLTGGTNEKLFF
CDR3nt: TGTGCCAGTAGTAGGTTGACAGGGGGCACTAATGAAAAACTGTTTTTT

j_gene: TRBJ2-5
abundance: .
d_gene: .
v_gene: TRBV7-8
CDR3aa: CASSSMETQYF
CDR3nt: TGTGCCAGCAGCTCCATGGAGACCCAGTACTTC

j_gene: TRBJ2-1
abundance: .
d_gene: .
v_gene: TRBV27
CDR3aa: CASSLSPARFSYNEQFF
CDR3nt: TGTGCCAGCAGTTTATCCCCGGCCCGCTTCTCCTACAATGAGCAGTTCTTC

j_gene: TRBJ2-1
abundance: .
d_gene: .
v_gene: TRBV11-3
CDR3aa: CASSLIRTKQFF
CDR3nt: TGTGCCAGCAGCTTAATCAGGACTAAGCAGTTCTTC

j_gene: TRBJ2-3
abundance: .
d_gene: .
v_gene: TRBV9
CDR3aa: CASSTPRRGRAVDTQYF
CDR3nt: TGTGCCAGCAGCACCCCCAGGAGGGGGAGGGCGGTGGATACGCAGTATTTT

j_gene: TRBJ2-5
abundance: .
d_gene: TRBD2
v_gene: TRBV5-1
CDR3aa: CASSLGLAKTRETQYF
CDR3nt: TGCGCCAGCAGCCTCGGACTAGCCAAAACACGGGAGACCCAGTACTTC

j_gene: TRBJ2-4
abundance: few
d_gene: .
v_gene: TRBV5-1
CDR3aa: CASSLFGEDIQYF
CDR3nt: TGCGCCAGCAGCTTGTTTGGAGAGGACATTCAGTACTTC

j_gene: TRBJ2-5
abundance: once
d_gene: .
v_gene: TRBV7-3
CDR3aa: CASSTSREETQYF
CDR3nt: TGTGCCAGCAGTACCTCCAGGGAAGAGACCCAGTACTTC

j_gene: TRBJ2-2
abundance: .
d_gene: .
v_gene: TRBV9
CDR3aa: CASSVTAGELFF
CDR3nt: TGTGCCAGCAGCGTAACCGCTGGGGAGCTGTTTTTT

j_gene: TRBJ1-3
abundance: .
d_gene: .
v_gene: TRBV4-1
CDR3aa: CASSSRGAGNTIYF
CDR3nt: TGCGCCAGCAGCAGCCGGGGAGCTGGAAACACCATATATTTT

j_gene: TRBJ2-3
abundance: .
d_gene: .
v_gene: TRBV11-3
CDR3aa: CASSLVDTDTQYF
CDR3nt: TGTGCCAGCAGCTTAGTGGACACAGATACGCAGTATTTT

j_gene: TRBJ2-3
abundance: once
d_gene: TRBD2
v_gene: TRBV4-3
CDR3aa: CASSPRGDSTDTQYF
CDR3nt: TGCGCCAGCAGCCCCCGGGGGGACAGCACAGATACGCAGTATTTT

j_gene: TRBJ2-2
abundance: .
d_gene: .
v_gene: TRBV28
CDR3aa: CASSSPNTGELFF
CDR3nt: TGTGCCAGCAGTTCCCCCAACACCGGGGAGCTGTTTTTT

j_gene: TRBJ2-7
abundance: .
d_gene: TRBD1
v_gene: TRBV4-3
CDR3aa: CASSQTGGSYEQYF
CDR3nt: TGCGCCAGCAGCCAGACAGGGGGATCCTACGAGCAGTACTTC

j_gene: TRBJ1-1
abundance: few
d_gene: TRBD1
v_gene: TRBV28
CDR3aa: CASSNGDRGRGEAFF
CDR3nt: TGTGCCAGCAGTAATGGGGACAGGGGGCGAGGTGAAGCTTTCTTT

j_gene: TRBJ2-5
abundance: .
d_gene: .
v_gene: TRBV6-1
CDR3aa: CASSPGRFGQTQYF
CDR3nt: TGTGCCAGCAGCCCGGGACGGTTCGGGCAGACCCAGTACTTC

j_gene: TRBJ2-7
abundance: .
d_gene: TRBD2
v_gene: TRBV5-1
CDR3aa: CASSTAGGPYEQYF
CDR3nt: TGCGCCAGCAGTACAGCGGGAGGGCCCTACGAGCAGTACTTC

j_gene: TRBJ1-2
abundance: .
d_gene: .
v_gene: TRBV6-5
CDR3aa: CASSLDRAYGYTF
CDR3nt: TGTGCCAGCAGCCTCGACAGAGCCTATGGCTACACCTTC

j_gene: TRBJ2-7
abundance: few
d_gene: .
v_gene: TRBV28
CDR3aa: CASGVGSSYEQYF
CDR3nt: TGTGCCAGCGGAGTGGGCAGCTCCTACGAGCAGTACTTC

j_gene: TRBJ2-5
abundance: .
d_gene: .
v_gene: TRBV5-1
CDR3aa: CASSLVGETQYF
CDR3nt: TGCGCCAGCAGCTTGGTGGGTGAGACCCAGTACTTC

j_gene: TRBJ2-3
abundance: .
d_gene: TRBD2
v_gene: TRBV29-1
CDR3aa: CSVAGTTSTDTQYF
CDR3nt: TGCAGCGTGGCCGGGACTACCAGCACAGATACGCAGTATTTT

j_gene: TRBJ1-1
abundance: .
d_gene: .
v_gene: TRBV30
CDR3aa: CAWTHPGLNTEAFF
CDR3nt: TGTGCCTGGACGCATCCGGGACTGAACACTGAAGCTTTCTTT

j_gene: TRBJ2-1
abundance: .
d_gene: .
v_gene: TRBV14
CDR3aa: CASSQDMRGKEFF
CDR3nt: TGTGCCAGCAGCCAAGATATGCGCGGGAAGGAGTTCTTC

j_gene: TRBJ2-2
abundance: .
d_gene: TRBD2
v_gene: TRBV7-2
CDR3aa: CASSPTSGRAGTGELFF
CDR3nt: TGTGCCAGCAGCCCAACTAGCGGGAGGGCGGGCACCGGGGAGCTGTTTTTT

j_gene: TRBJ1-3
abundance: .
d_gene: .
v_gene: TRBV6-6
CDR3aa: CASSYSKQTGNTIYF
CDR3nt: TGTGCCAGCAGTTACTCGAAGCAGACGGGAAACACCATATATTTT

j_gene: TRBJ1-6
abundance: .
d_gene: .
v_gene: TRBV28
CDR3aa: CASSKRDMPLHF
CDR3nt: TGTGCCAGCAGCAAGCGGGACATGCCCCTCCACTTT

j_gene: TRBJ2-7
abundance: few
d_gene: .
v_gene: TRBV5-4
CDR3aa: CASSDQAVAQYF
CDR3nt: TGTGCCAGCAGCGACCAGGCGGTGGCGCAGTACTTC

j_gene: TRBJ2-1
abundance: .
d_gene: TRBD2
v_gene: TRBV7-3
CDR3aa: CASRRTSDSYNEQFF
CDR3nt: TGTGCCAGCAGACGGACTAGCGACTCCTACAATGAGCAGTTCTTC

j_gene: TRBJ2-7
abundance: .
d_gene: .
v_gene: TRBV7-2
CDR3aa: CASSLGGTYYEQYF
CDR3nt: TGTGCCAGCAGCTTAGGCGGGACCTACTACGAGCAGTACTTC

j_gene: TRBJ2-5
abundance: .
d_gene: TRBD1
v_gene: TRBV19
CDR3aa: CASRGQVLQETQYF
CDR3nt: TGTGCCAGTAGGGGACAGGTCCTACAAGAGACCCAGTACTTC

j_gene: TRBJ1-4
abundance: .
d_gene: .
v_gene: TRBV18
CDR3aa: CASSRMTGGNEKLFF
CDR3nt: TGTGCCAGCTCACGAATGACAGGAGGTAATGAAAAACTGTTTTTT

j_gene: TRBJ2-7
abundance: few
d_gene: TRBD2
v_gene: TRBV30
CDR3aa: CACLPTSAYEQYF
CDR3nt: TGTGCCTGTTTACCGACTAGCGCCTACGAGCAGTACTTC

j_gene: TRBJ1-5
abundance: .
d_gene: TRBD1
v_gene: TRBV15
CDR3aa: CATSRDLAGGEGQPQHF
CDR3nt: TGTGCCACCAGCAGAGATCTCGCAGGGGGCGAGGGGCAGCCCCAGCATTTT

j_gene: TRBJ2-7
abundance: .
d_gene: TRBD2
v_gene: TRBV29-1
CDR3aa: CSVSSRGVSPPSEQYF
CDR3nt: TGCAGCGTCTCATCCCGGGGGGTCTCCCCTCCGTCCGAGCAGTACTTC

j_gene: TRBJ2-3
abundance: .
d_gene: TRBD1
v_gene: TRBV14
CDR3aa: CASSQVTGWPDTQYF
CDR3nt: TGTGCCAGCAGCCAAGTGACAGGGTGGCCAGATACGCAGTATTTT

j_gene: TRBJ2-1
abundance: once
d_gene: TRBD1
v_gene: TRBV7-3
CDR3aa: CASSTGQGAYNEQFF
CDR3nt: TGTGCCAGCAGCACCGGACAGGGGGCCTACAATGAGCAGTTCTTC

j_gene: TRBJ2-3
abundance: .
d_gene: TRBD2
v_gene: TRBV30
CDR3aa: CAWSVPPLAGVTDTQYF
CDR3nt: TGTGCCTGGAGTGTACCTCCACTAGCGGGAGTCACAGATACGCAGTATTTT

j_gene: TRBJ2-7
abundance: .
d_gene: .
v_gene: TRBV14
CDR3aa: CASSTLTAYEQYF
CDR3nt: TGTGCCAGCAGCACACTTACTGCCTACGAGCAGTACTTC

j_gene: TRBJ2-7
abundance: .
d_gene: .
v_gene: TRBV10-3
CDR3aa: CAISESRQDGEQYF
CDR3nt: TGTGCCATCAGTGAGTCGAGACAGGATGGCGAGCAGTACTTC

j_gene: TRBJ2-1
abundance: .
d_gene: .
v_gene: TRBV19
CDR3aa: CASSPASGYNEQFF
CDR3nt: TGTGCCAGTAGCCCCGCCAGCGGTTACAATGAGCAGTTCTTC

j_gene: TRBJ2-7
abundance: once
d_gene: .
v_gene: TRBV30
CDR3aa: CAWRPPGPGYEQYF
CDR3nt: TGTGCCTGGAGGCCACCGGGACCCGGCTACGAGCAGTACTTC

j_gene: TRBJ2-1
abundance: once
d_gene: TRBD2
v_gene: TRBV5-1
CDR3aa: CASSLLAGPYNEQFF
CDR3nt: TGCGCCAGCAGCTTACTAGCGGGACCTTACAATGAGCAGTTCTTC

j_gene: TRBJ2-1
abundance: .
d_gene: .
v_gene: TRBV27
CDR3aa: CASSLGWGRTSYNEQFF
CDR3nt: TGTGCCAGCAGTTTAGGTTGGGGGCGTACCTCCTACAATGAGCAGTTCTTC

j_gene: TRBJ2-7
abundance: .
d_gene: .
v_gene: TRBV7-8
CDR3aa: CASSPRGLWEQYF
CDR3nt: TGTGCCAGCAGCCCCCGGGGCCTGTGGGAGCAGTACTTC

j_gene: TRBJ2-7
abundance: .
d_gene: .
v_gene: TRBV2
CDR3aa: CASSDRVLQQYF
CDR3nt: TGTGCCAGCAGTGACAGGGTCCTTCAGCAGTACTTC

j_gene: TRBJ2-3
abundance: .
d_gene: .
v_gene: TRBV7-9
CDR3aa: CASSPAGTQYF
CDR3nt: TGTGCCAGCAGCCCGGCTGGTACGCAGTATTTT